The entry below gives a single TCR beta chain sequence along with its context. As handled by the study authors: Reference gene primer amplification yielded estimated nucleated cell counts. Using immunoSEQ multiplex PCR, the repertoire was profiled, and TCRdb retains in-frame clones only, with some absent. The D gene and trimming were derived from the DNA, and the V and J assignments and clone size from that table. The data hold approximately 200,000 clones, with more than 70% observed a single time. The CDR3 is made up of 11 amino acids. Trimming took off 3 bases at V and 2 bases at J, with 4 bases between the two ends. The germline CDR1 and CDR2 sequences are DFQATT and SNEGSKA (reference sequence). This sample was taken from a study of blood T cell repertoires in COVID-19.

The chain couples TRBV20-1 to TRBJ1-1; no definite D call. This TCR derives from a woman aged 60-70 years with acute or convalescent COVID-19. Sequencing used peripheral blood. The CDR3 nucleotides are TGCAGTGCTAGCCCTAACACTGAAGCTTTCTTT. Translation: CSASPNTEAFF.